The 12 T cell receptor beta chains below all came from one sample that was sequenced in a study of cytotoxic CD8 clonotypes in ibrutinib-treated CLL. Profiling relied on immunoSEQ multiplex PCR, and the TCRdb table lists in-frame clones only, not all of them. The sample contains some 30,000 clones, about 76% of which appear only once. Sequencing was performed on PBMCs, taken after 36 months of ibrutinib treatment. The source is a human donor with chronic lymphocytic leukemia.

V is TRBV7-8 and J is TRBJ1-1; possibly TRBD1 for D (6 bases). The V end lost 0 bases, the J end lost 1 base, and 12 bases lay between the germline ends. This CDR3 has 16 amino acids. Germline loops: CDR1 SGHVS, CDR2 FQNEAQ. The CDR3 nucleotides read TGTGCCAGCAGCTTAGCCACCGGGACACCGAACACTGAAGCTTTCTTT. Protein product: CASSLATGTPNTEAFF. The full variable domain, with the rest looked up from reference TRBV7-8 and TRBJ1-1, is GAGVSQSPRYKVAKRGQDVALRCDPISGHVSLFWYQQALGQGPEFLTYFQNEAQLDKSGLPSDRFFAERPEGSVSTLKIQRTQQEDSAVYLCASSLATGTPNTEAFFGQGTRLTVV.

V and J are TRBV19 and TRBJ1-1; D is undetermined. The germline V and J ends were trimmed by 3 bases and 4 bases, with 18 bases remaining between them. The CDR3 is 16 residues long. Germline values: CDR1 LNHDA, CDR2 SQIVND (reference sequence). CDR3 amino acids: CASSMTRNLGSTEAFF. The CDR3 nucleotides read TGTGCCAGTAGTATGACTAGAAACCTGGGGAGCACTGAAGCTTTCTTT.

The rearrangement uses TRBV29-1 and TRBJ1-1; no clear D gene. This CDR3 region has 12 residues. V was cut by 4 bases and J by 0 bases, with 6 bases left in between. Looked up from germline, CDR1 is SQVTM and CDR2 is ANQGSEA. This CDR3 is CSVGALNTEAFF. CDR3 sequence (DNA): TGCAGCGTTGGGGCGTTGAACACTGAAGCTTTCTTT.

The gene calls are TRBV14 and TRBJ2-6, with D unresolved. The CDR3 contains 17 residues. V shed 1 base and J shed 4 bases, with 14 bases lying between them. CDR1 and CDR2 from the germline V gene are SGHDN and FVKESK. The CDR3 loop reads CASSQAKGWSGANVLTF. DNA of the CDR3: TGTGCCAGCAGCCAAGCGAAGGGATGGTCCGGGGCCAACGTCCTGACTTTC.

The chain uses TRBV13 and TRBJ2-3; 11 bases are shared with TRBD2. Per germline, CDR1 PRHDT and CDR2 FYEKMQ (reference sequence). V trimming: 4 bases; J trimming: 0 bases; junction bases outside the gene matches: 9. The length of the CDR3 is 18 residues. CDR3 residues: CASSSPGLAEYSTDTQYF. CDR3 in DNA: TGTGCCAGCAGCTCGCCGGGACTAGCGGAATATAGCACAGATACGCAGTATTTT.

The CDR3 loop is CASSESGDNTEAFF. In nucleotides, the CDR3 is TGCGCCAGCAGCGAGAGCGGGGATAACACTGAAGCTTTCTTT. The J gene is TRBJ1-1, the V gene TRBV4-3; D is unresolved. The CDR3 length is 14 residues. Germline V gives CDR1 LGHNA, CDR2 YSLEER. Trimming removed 5 bases from V and 2 bases from J, with 12 bases in between.

The chain uses TRBV4-1 and TRBJ1-1; D not certain. The germline CDR1 and CDR2 sequences are MGHRA and YSYEKL. The CDR3 totals 14 residues. V lost 0 bases, J lost 4 bases, and 9 bases lay in between. The CDR3, as DNA: TGCGCCAGCAGCCAAGATTGGGCGGTCACTGAAGCTTTCTTT. Protein sequence: CASSQDWAVTEAFF.

The chain is built from TRBV5-1 and TRBJ1-2; a possible D gene is TRBD1 (6 bases). Germline-derived CDR1 and CDR2 are SGHRS and YFSETQ. The CDR3 runs 14 residues. V shed 2 bases and J shed 8 bases, with 16 bases lying between them. The CDR3 loop reads CASSFNSGGAGYTF. DNA for the CDR3: TGCGCCAGCAGCTTCAATAGCGGGGGGGCCGGCTACACCTTC.

The rearrangement links TRBV4-1 to TRBJ2-7; 10 positions agree with TRBD2. After removal of 0 bases from V and 2 bases from J, the junction contained 4 bases not matched to a gene. This CDR3 contains 16 residues. Germline CDR1 and CDR2: MGHRA and YSYEKL. The CDR3 reads CASSQDPLAGAYEQYF. In DNA form, the CDR3 reads TGCGCCAGCAGCCAAGATCCCCTAGCGGGGGCCTACGAGCAGTACTTC.

The chain joins TRBV25-1 to TRBJ1-5; TRBD1 is a possible D gene (5 bases). Germline V gene sequence: CDR1 MGHDK, CDR2 SYGVNS. Trimming cost V 4 bases and J 2 bases, with 9 bases left between them. This CDR3 has 14 residues. CDR3 loop: CASSGGVGNQPQHF. The DNA for the CDR3 is TGTGCCAGCAGTGGGGGGGTAGGCAATCAGCCCCAGCATTTT.

The chain recombines TRBV4-1 with TRBJ1-1; TRBD1 is a possible D gene (6 bases). Germline CDR1 reads MGHRA; CDR2 reads YSYEKL. The CDR3 runs 18 residues. Trimming stripped 4 bases from V and 3 bases from J, with 24 bases between. The chain's CDR3 is CASSPNRRVTGYDTEAFF. The CDR3 coding sequence is TGCGCCAGCAGCCCAAATCGAAGAGTTACAGGGTATGACACTGAAGCTTTCTTT.

V and J are TRBV5-6 and TRBJ1-1; no clear D. The ends were cut back, 0 bases at V and 1 base at J, with 10 bases in the middle. Germline assignment: CDR1 SGHDT and CDR2 YYEEEE. The CDR3 is 15 residues long. The CDR3 coding sequence is TGTGCCAGCAGCTTGGCCGAGACGAAGAACACTGAAGCTTTCTTT. This encodes CASSLAETKNTEAFF.